This is a list of T cell receptor beta chains from one sample in a study of graft-versus-host responses after intestinal transplantation. The data were produced by immunoSEQ multiplex PCR, yet TCRdb's version contains in-frame clones alone and is incomplete. The data show about 93,000 clones, approximately 92% seen once. The antigens for these receptors are not known. Here the sequenced sample was unstimulated CD8+ T cells sorted from spleen or lymph node cells, taken before intestinal transplant. The origin of the receptors is a human donor who received an intestinal transplant. Both conserved end residues are part of each CDR3. D genes are given only for firm matches. Some rows have no size entry. The others give once, few or many, or a class for an expanded clone.

j_call	v_call	d_call	clone_size	cdr3_nt	cdr3_aa
TRBJ2-7	TRBV5-4	-	-	TGTGCCAGCAGCCCGGGGGACAGTAACTACGAGCAGTACTTC	CASSPGDSNYEQYF
TRBJ2-3	TRBV13	-	-	TGTGCCAGCAGCTTAGCCATAGGCACAGATACGCAGTATTTT	CASSLAIGTDTQYF
TRBJ2-3	TRBV11-2	TRBD2	once	TGTGCCAGCAGCCCTACCCCGGGACTAGCGGGAGAATCCGCAGATACGCAGTATTTT	CASSPTPGLAGESADTQYF
TRBJ1-2	TRBV18	-	-	TGTGCCAGCTCACACGGGGGTGGCTACACCTTC	CASSHGGGYTF
TRBJ2-7	TRBV16	-	-	TGTGCCAGCAGCCGAGCCGACTCCCTGTCGGGCGAGCAGTACTTC	CASSRADSLSGEQYF
TRBJ1-1	TRBV28	-	-	TGTGCCAGCAGTTTATACAGGGAGAACACTGAAGCTTTCTTT	CASSLYRENTEAFF
TRBJ2-1	TRBV13	TRBD2	-	TGTGCCAGCAGCTTACGTGAAGGGAGGGGCCAAATAGACAATGAGCAGTTCTTC	CASSLREGRGQIDNEQFF
TRBJ2-7	TRBV11-3	-	-	TGTGCCAGCAGCTTAGGACCCCGTCAGGGGCCCCTCTACGAGCAGTACTTC	CASSLGPRQGPLYEQYF
TRBJ1-2	TRBV9	-	-	TGTGCCAGCAGCGTAGGTATCGACTATGGCTACACCTTC	CASSVGIDYGYTF
TRBJ2-7	TRBV14	-	-	TGTGCCAGCAGCCAAGCGGGCTCCTACGAGCAGTACTTC	CASSQAGSYEQYF
TRBJ1-5	TRBV4-2	TRBD1	-	TGTGCCAGCAGCCGAGGACAGGGTACTCAGCCCCAGCATTTT	CASSRGQGTQPQHF
TRBJ1-1	TRBV4-1	-	-	TGCGCCAGCAGCCAAATCTCAGAGAACACTGAAGCTTTCTTT	CASSQISENTEAFF
TRBJ2-1	TRBV5-5	TRBD2	-	TGTGCCAGCAGCTTGATGGTTAGGGTAGCGGGAGGGCTGGGGGATGAGCAGTTCTTC	CASSLMVRVAGGLGDEQFF
TRBJ2-7	TRBV6-6	TRBD1	-	TGTGCCAGCAGTATGGGACAGGGGATCTACGAGCAGTACTTC	CASSMGQGIYEQYF
TRBJ2-1	TRBV28	TRBD2	-	TGTGCCAGCAGTTTCCTTCCTAGCGGGAACAATGAGCAGTTCTTC	CASSFLPSGNNEQFF
TRBJ2-7	TRBV7-9	TRBD2	-	TGTGCCAGCAGCTCGACGCGCGGGGGACCTTTCTACGAGCAGTACTTC	CASSSTRGGPFYEQYF
TRBJ1-2	TRBV6-5	-	-	TGTGCCAGCAGTCTTACGGGGGTCGGCTACACCTTC	CASSLTGVGYTF
TRBJ2-3	TRBV27	-	-	TGTGCCAGCAGTTTATTGCGCAGCGCCACAGATACGCAGTATTTT	CASSLLRSATDTQYF
TRBJ1-2	TRBV10-3	-	once	TGTGCCATCAGTGAGTCGGAGGAAGGCTATGGCTACACCTTC	CAISESEEGYGYTF
TRBJ2-1	TRBV28	TRBD2	-	TGTGCCAGCAGTTGGACTAGCGGGGCCAATGAGCAGTTCTTC	CASSWTSGANEQFF
TRBJ1-1	TRBV4-3	-	-	TGCGCCAGCAGACCCGACCGCGGGGAAGCTTTCTTT	CASRPDRGEAFF
TRBJ2-1	TRBV19	TRBD2	-	TGTGCCAGTAGTAGCGGACTAGCGGTACTCGTGGGGAATGAGCAGTTCTTC	CASSSGLAVLVGNEQFF
TRBJ1-1	TRBV19	TRBD1	-	TGTGCCAGTAGTATCGATAACTCCGGACAGGGTGAAGCTTTCTTT	CASSIDNSGQGEAFF
TRBJ1-2	TRBV5-6	TRBD1	-	TGTGCCAGCAGCCCGGGACAGGCCGGGGGCTACACCTTC	CASSPGQAGGYTF
TRBJ2-3	TRBV4-1	TRBD2	-	TGCGCCAGCAGCCATCCGGGACTAGCGGGAGACACAGATACGCAGTATTTT	CASSHPGLAGDTDTQYF
TRBJ2-1	TRBV9	-	-	TGTGCCAGCAGCGTAGTGCCAGGATCGCTCACCTACAATGAGCAGTTCTTC	CASSVVPGSLTYNEQFF
TRBJ2-7	TRBV4-1	-	-	TGCGCCAGCAGCCTAGCAGGGGAGAATTACGAGCAGTACTTC	CASSLAGENYEQYF
TRBJ2-5	TRBV7-8	-	-	TGTGCCAGCACTAACTCTGTGGAGACCCAGTACTTC	CASTNSVETQYF
TRBJ1-5	TRBV5-6	-	-	TGTGCCAGCAGCCGCGGCGGGGGTTTAGGCCAGCCCCAGCATTTT	CASSRGGGLGQPQHF
TRBJ1-1	TRBV30	-	-	TGTGCCTGGACGGCGGGGAACACTGAAGCTTTCTTT	CAWTAGNTEAFF
TRBJ1-2	TRBV30	-	-	TGTGCCTGGAGTGGAGGGGGAATGGACTATGGCTACACCTTC	CAWSGGGMDYGYTF
TRBJ1-5	TRBV7-9	TRBD1	once	TGTGCCAGCAGCTCTACGACAGGGACTCAGCCCCAGCATTTT	CASSSTTGTQPQHF
TRBJ2-1	TRBV28	-	-	TGTGCCAGCAGTTCCCATCATTCTTTCCAGGGCAATGAGCAGTTCTTC	CASSSHHSFQGNEQFF
TRBJ2-2	TRBV15	-	-	TGTGCCACCAGCAGAGGCAGATCGAACACCGGGGAGCTGTTTTTT	CATSRGRSNTGELFF